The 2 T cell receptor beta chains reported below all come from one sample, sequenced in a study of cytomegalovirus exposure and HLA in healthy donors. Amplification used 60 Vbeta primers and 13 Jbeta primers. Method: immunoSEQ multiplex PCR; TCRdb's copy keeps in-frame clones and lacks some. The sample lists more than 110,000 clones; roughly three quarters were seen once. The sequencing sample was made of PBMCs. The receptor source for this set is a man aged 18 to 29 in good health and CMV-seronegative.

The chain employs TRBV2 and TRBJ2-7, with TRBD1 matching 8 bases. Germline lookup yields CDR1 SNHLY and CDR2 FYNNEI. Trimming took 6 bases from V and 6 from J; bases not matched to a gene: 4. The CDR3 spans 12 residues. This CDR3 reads CASRAGGAEQYF. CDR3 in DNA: TGTGCCAGCAGGGCAGGGGGCGCCGAGCAGTACTTC.

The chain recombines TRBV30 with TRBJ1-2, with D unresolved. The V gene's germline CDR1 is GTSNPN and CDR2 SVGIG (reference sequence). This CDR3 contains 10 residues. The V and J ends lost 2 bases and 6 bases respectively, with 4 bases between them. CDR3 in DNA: TGTGCCTGGAGTTCGGATGGCTACACCTTC. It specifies CAWSSDGYTF.